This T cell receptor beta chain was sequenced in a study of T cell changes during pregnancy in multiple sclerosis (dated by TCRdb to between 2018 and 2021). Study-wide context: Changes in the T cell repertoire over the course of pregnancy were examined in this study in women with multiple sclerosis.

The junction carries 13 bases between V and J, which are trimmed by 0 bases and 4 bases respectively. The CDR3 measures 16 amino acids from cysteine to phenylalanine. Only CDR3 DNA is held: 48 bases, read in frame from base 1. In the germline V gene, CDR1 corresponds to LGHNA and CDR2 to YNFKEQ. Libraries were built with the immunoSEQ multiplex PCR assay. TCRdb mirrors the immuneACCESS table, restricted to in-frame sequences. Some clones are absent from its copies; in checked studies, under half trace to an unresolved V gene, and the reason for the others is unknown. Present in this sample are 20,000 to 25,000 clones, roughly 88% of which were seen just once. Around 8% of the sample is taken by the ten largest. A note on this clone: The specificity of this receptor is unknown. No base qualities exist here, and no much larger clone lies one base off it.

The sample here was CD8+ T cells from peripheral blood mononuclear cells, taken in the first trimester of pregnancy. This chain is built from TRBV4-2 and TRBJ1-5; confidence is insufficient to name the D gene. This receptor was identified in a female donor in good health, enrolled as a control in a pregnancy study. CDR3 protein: CASSQERQIINQPQHF. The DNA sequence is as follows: TGTGCCAGCAGCCAAGAGAGACAAATCATTAATCAGCCCCAGCATTTT.